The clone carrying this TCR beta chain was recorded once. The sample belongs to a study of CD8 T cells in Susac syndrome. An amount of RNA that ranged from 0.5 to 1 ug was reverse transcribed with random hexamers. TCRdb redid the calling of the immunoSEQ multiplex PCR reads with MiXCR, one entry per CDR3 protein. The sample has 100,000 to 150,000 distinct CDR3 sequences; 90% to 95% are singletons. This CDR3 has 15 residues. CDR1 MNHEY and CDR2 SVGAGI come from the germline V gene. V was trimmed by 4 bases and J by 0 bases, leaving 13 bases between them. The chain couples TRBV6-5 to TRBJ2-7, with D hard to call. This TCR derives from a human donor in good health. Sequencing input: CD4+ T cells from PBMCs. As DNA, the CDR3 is TGTGCCAGCAGTTCCACGACACGGAGCTCCTACGAGCAGTACTTC. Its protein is CASSSTTRSSYEQYF.